This T cell receptor (beta chain) was documented in a study of OX40 agonist ivuxolimab in advanced cancers. With respect to the entire study: Ivuxolimab was an agonistic, fully human IgG2 monoclonal antibody directed against OX40 (CD134), a costimulatory receptor. Peripheral TCRbeta sequencing was intended to test whether TCR sequence diversity was altered and clonal T-cell expansion was caused by ivuxolimab. The paper describes the monotherapy dose-escalation part (N of about 55 patients) of the phase I trial of ivuxolimab. A male proportion of nearly 85% and a mean age of 60 years, ranging from 23 to 79, were recorded for the dose-escalation cohort. Of the approximately 54 dose-escalation patients, hepatocellular carcinoma was present in 19, melanoma in approximately 15, renal cell carcinoma in 9 and head and neck cancer in 9. Intravenous ivuxolimab was administered to patients every 2 weeks at six dose levels: 0.01, 0.1, 0.3, 1.5, 3 and 10 mg/kg. Partial responses occurred in three dose-escalation patients: two with cutaneous melanoma and one with hepatocellular carcinoma. Patients were allowed to have had prior anti-PD-1, anti-PD-L1 or anti-CTLA-4 therapy, and 30% to 50% of the dose-escalation patients had previously received checkpoint inhibitors. The paper's findings and limits, for the study overall: Low levels of normalized T-cell clonal expansion were also shown by some nonresponding patients. At doses of 0.1 to 3.0 mg/kg, clonal expansion of both CD4+ and CD8+ T cells in blood was seen between baseline and week 6. On average, CD8+ T cells showed more expanded clones than CD4+ T cells after ivuxolimab. In partial responders in the 0.1-3.0 mg/kg groups, normalized peripheral clonal expansion was found to be among the lowest, especially among CD8+ T cells. The antigen specificity of the clonally expanded peripheral T cells was not determined.

About this clone itself: Its antigen target is currently unknown. Per-base quality was not reported, and no clone a single base away is much larger than it.

For sequencing of the TCRbeta CDR3 region, genomic DNA was extracted from the sorted cells. The immunoSEQ Assay was used to sequence the TCRbeta CDR3 regions. Entries here come from immuneACCESS through TCRdb and include only in-frame sequences with V and J called. Some clones fail to appear in such tables; in the studies checked, an unresolved V gene covers under half of the shortfall, and the cause of the remainder is unknown. This sample holds fewer than 60,000 clones; about 85% were observed only once. Together, the top ten hold approximately 20% of the sample. The trial excluded patients who had a history of autoimmune disease or who were on systemic immunosuppression. Peripheral blood for TCR sequencing was collected from all dose cohorts at baseline, on cycle 4 day 1, and on cycle 7 day 1. The samples were drawn from a first-in-human, open-label, multicenter phase I dose-escalation trial of ivuxolimab. Adults with locally advanced or metastatic melanoma, renal cell carcinoma, hepatocellular carcinoma or head and neck squamous cell carcinoma were enrolled in the trial. Before TCR sequencing, CD4+ T cells and CD8+ T cells were sorted from peripheral blood as separate populations.

The CDR3 numbers 11 residues from cysteine through phenylalanine. The kept DNA is CDR3 alone, 33 bases in frame from the first base. V and J lose 7 bases and 9 bases, and a span of 10 bases separates them. Looking up the germline V gene (reference sequence) yields CDR1 MNHNY and CDR2 SVGAGI. The clonotype was recovered from an adult with an advanced solid tumor such as melanoma, head and neck, liver or kidney cancer. The sequence links TRBV6-6 to TRBJ2-4; there is no confident call for the D gene. Sequences were derived from CD4+ or CD8+ T cells sorted from blood, sampled in a trial of the OX40 agonist ivuxolimab. The DNA reads as follows: TGTGCCAGCACCAGCACGGGCATTCAGTACTTC. This is translated as CASTSTGIQYF.